A selection of T cell receptor beta chains follows, all from one sample in a study of T cell responses to AZD1222 COVID-19 vaccine. Produced via immunoSEQ multiplex PCR; TCRdb's table is partial and in-frame only. The table has around 97,000 clones, roughly 91% seen once. The sample in question was peripheral blood, obtained on day 0 of AZD1222 vaccination. Every receptor here comes from an adult in good health. CDR3s include the opening cysteine and the closing phenylalanine or tryptophan. The D gene is left open where the match is weak. The size field is filled for only some rows; it gives once, few, many or a size class.

cdr3_nt cdr3_aa j_call v_call d_call clone_size
TGTGCCAGCAGTCACAGGACAGGGCAGTATGGCTACACCTTC CASSHRTGQYGYTF TRBJ1-2 TRBV28 TRBD1 once
TGTGCCAGCAGCTTAGGGGCAGGGATCGGCAATGAGCAGTTCTTC CASSLGAGIGNEQFF TRBJ2-1 TRBV7-9 NA NA
TGTGCCAGCGGGAGCAGGGGAAGGTGGACTGAAGCTTTCTTT CASGSRGRWTEAFF TRBJ1-1 TRBV6-5 NA few
TGTGCCAGCAGCTTGCCCTATGGGACAGGGGTCTACGAGCAGTACTTC CASSLPYGTGVYEQYF TRBJ2-7 TRBV5-6 TRBD1 NA
TGCGCCAGCAGTCAAGACAGGCCGGGCGACGAGCAGTACTTC CASSQDRPGDEQYF TRBJ2-7 TRBV23-1 NA NA
TGTGCCAGCATTCAGGGGAGCTCAGCCGGGGAGCTGTTTTTT CASIQGSSAGELFF TRBJ2-2 TRBV2 NA NA
TGTGCCAGCAGCTTGGTTGACAGGTTGAACACTGAAGCTTTCTTT CASSLVDRLNTEAFF TRBJ1-1 TRBV5-6 NA NA
TGTGCCAGCAGCCCTAGCTCGTTCCGGTCTAATGAGCAGTTCTTC CASSPSSFRSNEQFF TRBJ2-1 TRBV5-5 NA NA
TGTGCCAGCACCGAAGGGGCTGGGCAGTTATACCTCCACAGTGTTTTT CASTEGAGQLYLHSVF TRBJ2-3 TRBV2 NA NA
TGTGCCAGCAGTTTACCCGGGACAGGCAATTCACCCCTCCACTTT CASSLPGTGNSPLHF TRBJ1-6 TRBV28 TRBD1 NA
TGTGCCAGCAGTGAGCGGGGGGCGGTGAACACTGAAGCTTTCTTT CASSERGAVNTEAFF TRBJ1-1 TRBV2 NA NA